This entry features one TCR beta chain sequence. This specimen comes from a study of blood T cell repertoires in COVID-19. Study details: The study drew acute and convalescent COVID-19 samples from the United States, Italy and Spain.

Sequencing was performed with immunoSEQ multiplex PCR; in TCRdb, only in-frame clones are kept and a portion is missing. The sample contains roughly 380,000 clones, 85% of which appear only once. The CDR3 has 13 residues. The germline V gene encodes CDR1 SGHRS and CDR2 YFSETQ. The ends were cut back, 2 bases at V and 6 bases at J, with 9 bases in the middle. The sample taken for sequencing was peripheral blood. The sequence was collected from a woman aged 18-29 years with acute or convalescent COVID-19. This rearrangement joins TRBV5-1 to TRBJ2-1; D gene uncertain. The DNA for the CDR3 is TGCGCCAGCAGCTTTAATCCCTCCAATGAGCAGTTCTTC. It encodes CASSFNPSNEQFF.